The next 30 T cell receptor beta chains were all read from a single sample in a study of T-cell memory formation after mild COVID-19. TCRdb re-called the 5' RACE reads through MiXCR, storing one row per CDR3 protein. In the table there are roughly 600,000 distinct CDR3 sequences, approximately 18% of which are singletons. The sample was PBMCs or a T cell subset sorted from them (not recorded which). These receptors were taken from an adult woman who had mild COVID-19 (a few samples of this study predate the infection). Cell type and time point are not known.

The CDR3 loop reads CASSPHRTETYEQYF. As DNA, the CDR3 is TGTGCCAGCAGCCCTCACCGGACGGAAACGTACGAGCAGTACTTC. The chain recombines TRBV6-2 or TRBV6-3 with TRBJ2-7; D remains unclear. In germline, CDR1 is MNHEY, CDR2 SVGEGT. With 6 bases removed from V and 4 bases from J, the gap between germline ends came to 19 bases. The length of the CDR3 is 15 residues.

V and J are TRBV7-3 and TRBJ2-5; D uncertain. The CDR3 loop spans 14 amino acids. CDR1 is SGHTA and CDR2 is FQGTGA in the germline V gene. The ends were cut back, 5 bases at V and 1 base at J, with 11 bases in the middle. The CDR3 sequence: CASSNPEFQETQYF. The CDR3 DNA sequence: TGTGCCAGCAGCAACCCAGAGTTCCAAGAGACCCAGTACTTC.

CDR3 bases: TGTGCCAGCAGCAAGACCCGGGGGGAGCTGTTTTTT. It translates to CASSKTRGELFF. The V gene is TRBV7-9, the J gene TRBJ2-2; D is undetermined. The ends were cut back, 5 bases at V and 8 bases at J, with 9 bases in the middle. The length of the CDR3 is 12 residues. The germline CDR1 and CDR2 sequences are SEHNR and FQNEAQ (reference sequence).

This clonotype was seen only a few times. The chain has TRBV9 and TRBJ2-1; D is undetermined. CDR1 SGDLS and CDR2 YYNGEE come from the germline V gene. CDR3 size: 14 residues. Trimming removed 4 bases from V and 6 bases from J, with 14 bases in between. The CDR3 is CASSSSSFGNEQFF. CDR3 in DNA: TGTGCCAGCAGCTCCTCTAGTTTTGGCAATGAGCAGTTCTTC.

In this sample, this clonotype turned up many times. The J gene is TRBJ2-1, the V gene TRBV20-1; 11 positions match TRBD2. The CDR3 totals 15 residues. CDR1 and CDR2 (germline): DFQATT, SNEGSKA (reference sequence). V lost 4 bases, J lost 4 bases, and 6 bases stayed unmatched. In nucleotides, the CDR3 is TGCAGTGCTACCCCTCCTAGCGGGGGGTACAATGAGCAGTTCTTC. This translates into CSATPPSGGYNEQFF.

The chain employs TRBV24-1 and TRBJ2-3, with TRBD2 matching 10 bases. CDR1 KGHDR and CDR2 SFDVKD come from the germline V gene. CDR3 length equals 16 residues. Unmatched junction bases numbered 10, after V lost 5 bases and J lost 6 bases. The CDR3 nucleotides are TGTGCCACCAGTGGACCCAGCGGGGGGGCCGCGGATACGCAGTATTTT. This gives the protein CATSGPSGGAADTQYF.

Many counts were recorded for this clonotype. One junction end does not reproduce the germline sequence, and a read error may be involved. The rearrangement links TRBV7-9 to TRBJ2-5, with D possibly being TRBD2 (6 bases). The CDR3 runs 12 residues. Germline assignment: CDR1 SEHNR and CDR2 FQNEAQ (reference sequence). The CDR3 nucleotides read TGCGCCAGCAGCCCCCGGGGGGAGACCCAGTACTTC. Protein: CASSPRGETQYF.

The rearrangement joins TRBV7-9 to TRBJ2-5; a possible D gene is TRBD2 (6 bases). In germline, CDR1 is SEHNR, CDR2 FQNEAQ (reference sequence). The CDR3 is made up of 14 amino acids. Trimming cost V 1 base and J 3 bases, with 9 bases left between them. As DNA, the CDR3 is TGTGCCAGCAGCTTAGGGGTAGCGGAAGAGACCCAGTACTTC. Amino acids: CASSLGVAEETQYF.

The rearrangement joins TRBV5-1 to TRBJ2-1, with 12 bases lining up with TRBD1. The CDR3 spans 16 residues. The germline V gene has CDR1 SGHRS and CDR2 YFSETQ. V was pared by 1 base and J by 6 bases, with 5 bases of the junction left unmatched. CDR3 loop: CASSLTGTGGINEQFF. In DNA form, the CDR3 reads TGCGCCAGCAGCTTGACCGGGACAGGGGGCATCAATGAGCAGTTCTTC.

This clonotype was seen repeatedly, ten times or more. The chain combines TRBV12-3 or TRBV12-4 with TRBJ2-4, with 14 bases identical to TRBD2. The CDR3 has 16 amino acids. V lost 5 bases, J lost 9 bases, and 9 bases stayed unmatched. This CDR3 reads CASSPRTSGGSPIQYF. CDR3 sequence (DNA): TGTGCCAGCAGTCCCCGGACTAGCGGGGGGTCCCCCATTCAGTACTTC.

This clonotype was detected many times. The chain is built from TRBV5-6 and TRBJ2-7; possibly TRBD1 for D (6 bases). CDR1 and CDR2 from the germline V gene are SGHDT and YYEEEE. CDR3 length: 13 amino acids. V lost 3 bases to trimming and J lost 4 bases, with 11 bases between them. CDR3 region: CASSSRGTYEQYF. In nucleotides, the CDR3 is TGTGCCAGCAGCTCGAGGGGGACATACGAGCAGTACTTC.

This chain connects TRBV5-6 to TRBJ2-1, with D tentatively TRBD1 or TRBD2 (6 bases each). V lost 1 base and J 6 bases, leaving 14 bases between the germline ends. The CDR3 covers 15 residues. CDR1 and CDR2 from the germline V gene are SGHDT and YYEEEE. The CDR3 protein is CASSLTGRTGNEQFF. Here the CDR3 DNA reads TGTGCCAGCAGCTTGACAGGGAGGACTGGCAATGAGCAGTTCTTC. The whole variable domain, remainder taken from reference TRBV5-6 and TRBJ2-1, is DAGVTQSPTHLIKTRGQQVTLRCSPKSGHDTVSWYQQALGQGPQFIFQYYEEEERQRGNFPDRFSGHQFPNYSSELNVNALLLGDSALYLCASSLTGRTGNEQFFGPGTRLTVL.

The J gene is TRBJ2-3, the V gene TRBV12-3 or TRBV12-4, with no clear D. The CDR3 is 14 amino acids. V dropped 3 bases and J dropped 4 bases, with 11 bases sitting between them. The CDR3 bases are TGTGCCAGCAGTTTTATAAGGGCCCCAGATACGCAGTATTTT. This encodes CASSFIRAPDTQYF.

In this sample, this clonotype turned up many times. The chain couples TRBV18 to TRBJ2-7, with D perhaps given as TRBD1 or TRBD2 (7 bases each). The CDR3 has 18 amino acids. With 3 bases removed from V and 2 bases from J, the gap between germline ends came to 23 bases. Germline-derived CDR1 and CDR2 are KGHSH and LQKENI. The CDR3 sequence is CASSPLAAGGERAYEQYF. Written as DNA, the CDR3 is TGTGCCAGCTCACCCCTGGCAGCAGGGGGGGAAAGGGCCTACGAGCAGTACTTC.

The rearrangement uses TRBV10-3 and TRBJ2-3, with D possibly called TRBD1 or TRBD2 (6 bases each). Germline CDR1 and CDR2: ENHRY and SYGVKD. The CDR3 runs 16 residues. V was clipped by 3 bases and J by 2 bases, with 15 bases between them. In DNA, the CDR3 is TGTGCCATCAGTGAAAGAGGGGGGAGGATCACAGATACGCAGTATTTT. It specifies CAISERGGRITDTQYF.

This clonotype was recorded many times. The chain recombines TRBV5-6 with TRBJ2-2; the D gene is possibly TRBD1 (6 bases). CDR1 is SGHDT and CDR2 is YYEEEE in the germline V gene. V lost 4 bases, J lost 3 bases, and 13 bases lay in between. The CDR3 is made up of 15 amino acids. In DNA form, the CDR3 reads TGTGCCAGCAGCCCCGGACAGCATTACACCGGGGAGCTGTTTTTT. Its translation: CASSPGQHYTGELFF.

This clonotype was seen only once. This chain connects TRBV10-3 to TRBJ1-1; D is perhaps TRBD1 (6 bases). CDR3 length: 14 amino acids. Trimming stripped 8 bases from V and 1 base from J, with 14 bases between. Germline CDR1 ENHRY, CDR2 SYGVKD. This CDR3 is CAIGSGGGNTEAFF. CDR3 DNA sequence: TGTGCCATCGGGTCCGGGGGCGGGAACACTGAAGCTTTCTTT.

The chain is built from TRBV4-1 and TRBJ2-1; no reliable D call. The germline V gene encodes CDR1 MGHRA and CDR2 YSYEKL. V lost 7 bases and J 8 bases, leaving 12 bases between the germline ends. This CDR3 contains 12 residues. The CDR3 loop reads CASTSSEHEQFF. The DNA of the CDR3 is TGCGCCAGCACGTCAAGCGAGCATGAGCAGTTCTTC.

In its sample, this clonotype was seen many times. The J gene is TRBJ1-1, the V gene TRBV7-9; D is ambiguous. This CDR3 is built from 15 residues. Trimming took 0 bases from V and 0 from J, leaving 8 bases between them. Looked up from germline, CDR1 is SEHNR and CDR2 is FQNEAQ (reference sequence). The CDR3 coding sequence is TGTGCCAGCAGCTTAGCTACAGAAATGAACACTGAAGCTTTCTTT. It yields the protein CASSLATEMNTEAFF.

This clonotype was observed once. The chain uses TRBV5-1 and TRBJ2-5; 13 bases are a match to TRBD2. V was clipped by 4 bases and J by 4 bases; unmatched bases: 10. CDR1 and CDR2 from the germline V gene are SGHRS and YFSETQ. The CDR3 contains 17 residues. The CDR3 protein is CASSRGQGLAGLETQYF. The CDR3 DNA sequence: TGCGCCAGCAGCCGAGGACAGGGACTAGCGGGGTTAGAGACCCAGTACTTC.

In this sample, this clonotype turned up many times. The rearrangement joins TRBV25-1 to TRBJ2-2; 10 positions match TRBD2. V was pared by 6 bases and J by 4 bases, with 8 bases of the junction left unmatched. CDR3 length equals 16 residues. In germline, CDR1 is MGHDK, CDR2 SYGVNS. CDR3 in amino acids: CASSNPGLAFTGELFF. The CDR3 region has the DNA TGTGCCAGCAGCAACCCGGGACTAGCGTTCACCGGGGAGCTGTTTTTT.

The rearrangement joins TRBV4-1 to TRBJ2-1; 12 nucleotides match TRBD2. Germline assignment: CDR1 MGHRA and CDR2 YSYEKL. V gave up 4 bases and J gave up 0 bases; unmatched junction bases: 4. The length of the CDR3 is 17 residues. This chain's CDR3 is CASSPKTSGSSYNEQFF. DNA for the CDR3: TGCGCCAGCAGCCCTAAGACTAGCGGGAGCTCCTACAATGAGCAGTTCTTC.

The CDR3 bases are TGTGCCACCGCATTGTTAATCGGAGCGAACACTGAAGCTTTCTTT. Its protein is CATALLIGANTEAFF. The chain uses TRBV27 and TRBJ1-1, with D hard to call. V lost 10 bases to trimming and J lost 1 base, with 19 bases between them. Looked up from germline, CDR1 is MNHEY and CDR2 is SMNVEV (reference sequence). The CDR3 spans 15 residues.

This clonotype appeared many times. The CDR3 loop reads CASSATGNNSPLHF. DNA of the CDR3: TGCGCCAGCAGCGCGACAGGGAATAATTCACCCCTCCACTTT. The chain carries TRBV5-1 and TRBJ1-6; 7 nucleotides agree with TRBD1. CDR3 length: 14 amino acids. Germline assignment: CDR1 SGHRS and CDR2 YFSETQ. V shed 4 bases and J 5 bases; nucleotides not matched to a gene: 3.

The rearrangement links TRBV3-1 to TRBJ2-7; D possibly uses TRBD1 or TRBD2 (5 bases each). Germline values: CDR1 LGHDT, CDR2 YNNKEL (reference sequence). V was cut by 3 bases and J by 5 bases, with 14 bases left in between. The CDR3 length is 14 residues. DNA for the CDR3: TGTGCCAGCAGCCAGAGGGCAGGGATTAACGAGCAGTACTTC. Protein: CASSQRAGINEQYF.

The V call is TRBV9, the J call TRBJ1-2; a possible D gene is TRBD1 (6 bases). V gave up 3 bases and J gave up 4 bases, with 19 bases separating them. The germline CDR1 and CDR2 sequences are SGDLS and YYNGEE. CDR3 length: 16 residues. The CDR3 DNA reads TGTGCCAGCAGCGAGAGCCCACTTACAGGGCTCTATGGCTACACCTTC. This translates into CASSESPLTGLYGYTF.

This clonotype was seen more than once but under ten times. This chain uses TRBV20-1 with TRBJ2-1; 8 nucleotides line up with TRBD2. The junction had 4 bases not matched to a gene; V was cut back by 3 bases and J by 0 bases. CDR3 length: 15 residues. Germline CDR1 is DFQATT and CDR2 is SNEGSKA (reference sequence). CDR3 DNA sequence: TGCAGTGCTAGGAGCGGGGGAAGCTCCTACAATGAGCAGTTCTTC. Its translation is CSARSGGSSYNEQFF.

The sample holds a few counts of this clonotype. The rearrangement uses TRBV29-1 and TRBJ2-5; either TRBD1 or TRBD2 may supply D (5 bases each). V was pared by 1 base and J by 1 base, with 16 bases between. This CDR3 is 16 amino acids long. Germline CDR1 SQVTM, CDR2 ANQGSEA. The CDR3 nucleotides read TGCAGCGTTGAAGGGGACGCCCGAGGATTCCAAGAGACCCAGTACTTC. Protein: CSVEGDARGFQETQYF.

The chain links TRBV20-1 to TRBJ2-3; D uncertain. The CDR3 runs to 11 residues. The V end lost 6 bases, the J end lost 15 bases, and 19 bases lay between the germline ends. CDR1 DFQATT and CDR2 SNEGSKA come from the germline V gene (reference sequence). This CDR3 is CSALSGYLIYF. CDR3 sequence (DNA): TGCAGTGCCCTTTCTGGGTACTTAATTTATTTT.

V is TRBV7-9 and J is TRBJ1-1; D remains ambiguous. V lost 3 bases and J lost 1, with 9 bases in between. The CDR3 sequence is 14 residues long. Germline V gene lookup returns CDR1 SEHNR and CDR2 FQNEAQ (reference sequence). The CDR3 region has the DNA TGTGCCAGCAGCTTGCAAATGGGGAACACTGAAGCTTTCTTT. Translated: CASSLQMGNTEAFF.